The 8 T cell receptor beta chains below all came from one sample that was sequenced in a study of T cell repertoires in cytomegalovirus infection. TCRdb analysed the reads with MiXCR anew, one entry per CDR3 protein. The table has a few hundred thousand distinct CDR3 sequences, 40% seen once. These TCRs are of unknown antigen specificity. The sequences come from cultured PBMCs, collected from culture after CMV antigen stimulation. The receptors come from a human donor in good health (CMV status not recorded). Some clones in this sample may be carry-over from other donors' samples.

V and J are TRBV3-1 and TRBJ2-7; possible D gene TRBD2, 6 bases. The CDR3 runs to 13 residues. Trimming removed 4 bases at V and 10 bases at J, with 17 bases between. CDR1 LGHDT and CDR2 YNNKEL come from the germline V gene (reference sequence). DNA of the CDR3: TGTGCCAGCAGCCCCCCGGGACTGAGGCGACAGTACTTC. It translates to CASSPPGLRRQYF.

This sequence joins TRBV6-1 and TRBJ1-5; possibly TRBD1 for D (6 bases). CDR3 length: 14 amino acids. V lost 8 bases to trimming and J lost 3 bases, with 14 bases between them. The V gene's germline CDR1 is MNHNS and CDR2 SASEGT. For the CDR3, the DNA is TGTGCCAGCGTCCAACAGGGTTACAATCAGCCCCAGCATTTT. Amino acid sequence: CASVQQGYNQPQHF.

The CDR3 coding sequence is TGCGCCAGCAGCCAAGATGAAGGGGGTCATCAGCCCCAGCATTTT. It yields the protein CASSQDEGGHQPQHF. The J gene is TRBJ1-5, the V gene TRBV4-1; tentative D call: TRBD1 (6 bases). The length of the CDR3 is 15 residues. V was trimmed by 0 bases and J by 5 bases, leaving 11 bases between them. Germline V CDR1 and CDR2: MGHRA, YSYEKL.

The gene calls are TRBV6-2 or TRBV6-3 and TRBJ2-1; TRBD1 might be the D (5 bases). V lost 2 bases and J 3 bases, leaving 32 bases between the germline ends. Germline V gene lookup returns CDR1 MNHEY and CDR2 SVGEGT. CDR3 size: 22 residues. The CDR3 here is CASSYLAGRGGNQGQYYNEQFF. The CDR3 DNA sequence: TGTGCCAGCAGTTACCTCGCTGGTAGAGGCGGCAACCAGGGTCAGTACTACAATGAGCAGTTCTTC.

The chain carries TRBV12-3 or TRBV12-4 and TRBJ1-5, with D perhaps matching TRBD1 (5 bases). The CDR3 is 17 amino acids. V lost 4 bases and J 7 bases, leaving 23 bases between the germline ends. As DNA, the CDR3 is TGTGCCAGCAGTTCCAGACCCCGGCTCAGGGAGGACCAGCCCCAGCATTTT. Encoded protein: CASSSRPRLREDQPQHF.

The rearrangement links TRBV11-2 to TRBJ2-1; the match to TRBD1 covers 8 bases. In germline, CDR1 is SGHAT, CDR2 FQNNGV. Unmatched junction bases numbered 7, after V lost 5 bases and J lost 4 bases. The CDR3 is made up of 15 amino acids. CDR3 sequence: CASSRGQGWYNEQFF. In DNA, the CDR3 is TGTGCCAGCAGCCGAGGACAGGGATGGTACAATGAGCAGTTCTTC. The whole variable domain, remainder taken from reference TRBV11-2 and TRBJ2-1, is EAGVAQSPRYKIIEKRQSVAFWCNPISGHATLYWYQQILGQGPKLLIQFQNNGVVDDSQLPKDRFSAERLKGVDSTLKIQPAKLEDSAVYLCASSRGQGWYNEQFFGPGTRLTVL.

Concerning this clonotype: Compared with germline, one end of the junction differs, possibly owing to a read error. J is TRBJ2-7 and V is TRBV2; D may be TRBD1 or TRBD2 (5 bases each). Germline assignment: CDR1 SNHLY and CDR2 FYNNEI. The CDR3 runs to 16 residues. The CDR3 loop is CATNWGSSQGSHEQYF. The CDR3 region has the DNA TGTGCCACCAATTGGGGGTCTAGCCAAGGCTCCCACGAGCAGTACTTC.

The genes are TRBV7-8 and TRBJ2-2; no clear D. CDR3 length: 11 residues. CDR1 is SGHVS, CDR2 FQNEAQ, per germline. The V and J ends lost 5 bases and 9 bases respectively, with 7 bases between them. The CDR3 protein is CASSRGRELFF. The CDR3 DNA sequence: TGTGCCAGCAGCCGAGGAAGGGAGCTGTTTTTT.